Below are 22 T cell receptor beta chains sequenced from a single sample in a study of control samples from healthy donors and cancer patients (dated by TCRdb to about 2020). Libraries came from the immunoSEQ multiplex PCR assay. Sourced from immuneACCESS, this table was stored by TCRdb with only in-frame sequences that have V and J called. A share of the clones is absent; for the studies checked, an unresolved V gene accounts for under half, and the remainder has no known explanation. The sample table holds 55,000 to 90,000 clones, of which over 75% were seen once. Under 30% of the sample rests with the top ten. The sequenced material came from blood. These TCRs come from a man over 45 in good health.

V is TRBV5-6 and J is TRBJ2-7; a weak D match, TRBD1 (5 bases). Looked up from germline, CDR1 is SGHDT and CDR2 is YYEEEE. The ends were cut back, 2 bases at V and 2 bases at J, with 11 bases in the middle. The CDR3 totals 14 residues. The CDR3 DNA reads TGTGCCAGCAGCTTATCGGACATCACCTACGAGCAGTACTTC. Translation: CASSLSDITYEQYF.

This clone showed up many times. The CDR3 here is CAWSGQGNQPQHF. The DNA of the CDR3 is TGTGCCTGGTCGGGACAGGGTAATCAGCCCCAGCATTTT. The chain links TRBV30 to TRBJ1-5, with 9 positions matching TRBD1. The germline V gene encodes CDR1 GTSNPN and CDR2 SVGIG (reference sequence). Losses at the gene ends were 5 bases for V and 4 bases for J; bases not matched to a gene: 3. CDR3 size: 13 residues.

In DNA form, the CDR3 reads TGCAGCGTTGAGTGGGGCAGGGACACGTACTTC. Its protein is CSVEWGRDTYF. J is TRBJ2-7 and V is TRBV29-1, with D perhaps TRBD1 (6 bases). This CDR3 spans 11 amino acids. Per germline, CDR1 SQVTM and CDR2 ANQGSEA. V was shortened by 3 bases and J by 12 bases, with 15 bases between the two germline ends.

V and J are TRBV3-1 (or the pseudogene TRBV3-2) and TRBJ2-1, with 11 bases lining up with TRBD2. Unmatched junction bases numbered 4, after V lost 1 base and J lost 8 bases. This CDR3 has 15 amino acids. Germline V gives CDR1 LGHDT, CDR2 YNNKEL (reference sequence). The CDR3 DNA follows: TGTGCCAGCAGCCAAGTAGCGGGGGGGCCTTATGAGCAGTTCTTC. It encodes CASSQVAGGPYEQFF.

The CDR3 sequence: CASSLLAGENTDTQYF. CDR3 bases: TGCGCCAGCAGCTTGTTAGCGGGGGAAAACACAGATACGCAGTATTTT. The chain has TRBV5-1 and TRBJ2-3; 9 bases agree with TRBD2. Germline CDR1 and CDR2: SGHRS and YFSETQ. The J segment lost 2 bases and the V segment lost 1 base, leaving 5 bases of the junction unmatched. The length of the CDR3 is 16 residues.

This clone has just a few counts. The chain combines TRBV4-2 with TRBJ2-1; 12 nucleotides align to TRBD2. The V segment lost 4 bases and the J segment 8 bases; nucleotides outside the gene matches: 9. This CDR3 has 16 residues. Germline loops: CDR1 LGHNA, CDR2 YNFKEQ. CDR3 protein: CASSPVPSGGADEQFF. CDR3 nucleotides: TGTGCCAGCAGCCCCGTCCCTAGCGGGGGGGCCGATGAGCAGTTCTTC.

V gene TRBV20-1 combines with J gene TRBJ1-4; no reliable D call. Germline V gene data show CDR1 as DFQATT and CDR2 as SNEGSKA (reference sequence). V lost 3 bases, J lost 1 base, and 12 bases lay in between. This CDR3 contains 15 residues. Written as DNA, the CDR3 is TGCAGTGCTAGTATAGATTCCGGAACTAATGAAAAACTGTTTTTT. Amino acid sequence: CSASIDSGTNEKLFF.

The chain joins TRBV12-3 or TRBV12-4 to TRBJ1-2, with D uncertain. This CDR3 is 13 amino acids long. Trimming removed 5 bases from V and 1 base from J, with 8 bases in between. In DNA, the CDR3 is TGTGCCAGCAGTCAGAGCCTTAACTATGGCTACACCTTC. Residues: CASSQSLNYGYTF.

The CDR3, as DNA: TGTGCCAGCAGTGAAGCGCTTCAGGCGGGAGGCTACACCTTC. This codes for CASSEALQAGGYTF. The chain uses TRBV2 and TRBJ1-2; no firm D call. The germline gives CDR1 SNHLY, CDR2 FYNNEI. Deletions cut 0 bases from V and 8 bases from J, with 13 bases between. The CDR3 is 14 residues long. The full variable domain, with the rest looked up from reference TRBV2 and TRBJ1-2, is EPEVTQTPSHQVTQMGQEVILRCVPISNHLYFYWYRQILGQKVEFLVSFYNNEISEKSEIFDDQFSVERPDGSNFTLKIRSTKLEDSAMYFCASSEALQAGGYTFGSGTRLTVV.

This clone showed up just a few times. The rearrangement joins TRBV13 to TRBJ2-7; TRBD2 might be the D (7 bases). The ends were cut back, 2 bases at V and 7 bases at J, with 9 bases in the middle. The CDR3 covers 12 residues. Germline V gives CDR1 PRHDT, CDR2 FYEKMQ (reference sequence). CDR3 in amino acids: CASSLRGGEQYF. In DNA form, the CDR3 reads TGTGCCAGCAGCTTAAGGGGGGGTGAGCAGTACTTC.

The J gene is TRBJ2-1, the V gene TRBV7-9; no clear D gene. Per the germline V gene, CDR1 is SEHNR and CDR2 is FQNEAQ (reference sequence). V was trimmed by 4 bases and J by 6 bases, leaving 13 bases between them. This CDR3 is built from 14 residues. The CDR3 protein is CASSSQVPSNEQFF. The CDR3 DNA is TGTGCCAGCAGCTCCCAAGTCCCAAGCAATGAGCAGTTCTTC.

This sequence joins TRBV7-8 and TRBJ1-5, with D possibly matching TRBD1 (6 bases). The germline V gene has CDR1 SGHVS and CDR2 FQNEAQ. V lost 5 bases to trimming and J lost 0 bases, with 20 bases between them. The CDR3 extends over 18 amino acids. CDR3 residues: CASSQAYDRSYSNQPQHF. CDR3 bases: TGTGCCAGCAGCCAAGCCTATGACAGGTCTTATAGCAATCAGCCCCAGCATTTT.

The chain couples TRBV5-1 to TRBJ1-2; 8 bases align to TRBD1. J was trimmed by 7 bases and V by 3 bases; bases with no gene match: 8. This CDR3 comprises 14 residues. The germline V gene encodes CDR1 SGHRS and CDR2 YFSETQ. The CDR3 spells CASSSLRTGTGYTF. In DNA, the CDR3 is TGCGCCAGCAGCTCACTCCGGACAGGGACTGGCTACACCTTC.

CDR3 nucleotide sequence: TGTGCCAGCAGCTTAGAAGGCTTTGGCTACACCTTC. It translates to CASSLEGFGYTF. The genes are TRBV11-2 and TRBJ1-2; D gene unclear. V was trimmed by 0 bases and J by 7 bases, leaving 6 bases between them. CDR3 size: 12 residues. Per germline, CDR1 SGHAT and CDR2 FQNNGV.

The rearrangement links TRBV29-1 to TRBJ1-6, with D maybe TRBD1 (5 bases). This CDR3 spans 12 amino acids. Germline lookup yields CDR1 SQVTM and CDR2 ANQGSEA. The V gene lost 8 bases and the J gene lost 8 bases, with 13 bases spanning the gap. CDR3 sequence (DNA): TGCAGCATCCGGGACGGCGATTCACCCCTCCACTTT. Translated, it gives CSIRDGDSPLHF. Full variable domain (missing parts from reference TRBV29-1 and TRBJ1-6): SAVISQKPSRDICQRGTSLTIQCQVDSQVTMMFWYRQQPGQSLTLIATANQGSEATYESGFVIDKFPISRPNLTFSTLTVSNMSPEDSSIYLCSIRDGDSPLHFGNGTRLTVT.

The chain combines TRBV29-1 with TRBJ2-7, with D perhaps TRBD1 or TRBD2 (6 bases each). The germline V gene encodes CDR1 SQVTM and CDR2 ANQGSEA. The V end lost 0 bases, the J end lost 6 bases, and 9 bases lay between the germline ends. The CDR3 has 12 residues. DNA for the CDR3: TGCAGCGTTGAAGAGGGGGGCGGCGAGCAGTACTTC. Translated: CSVEEGGGEQYF.

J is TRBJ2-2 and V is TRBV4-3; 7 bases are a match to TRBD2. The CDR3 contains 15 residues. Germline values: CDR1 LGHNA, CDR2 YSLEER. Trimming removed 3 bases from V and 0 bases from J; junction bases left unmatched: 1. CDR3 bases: TGCGCCAGCAGCCACCTAGCGGCGAACACCGGGGAGCTGTTTTTT. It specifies CASSHLAANTGELFF.

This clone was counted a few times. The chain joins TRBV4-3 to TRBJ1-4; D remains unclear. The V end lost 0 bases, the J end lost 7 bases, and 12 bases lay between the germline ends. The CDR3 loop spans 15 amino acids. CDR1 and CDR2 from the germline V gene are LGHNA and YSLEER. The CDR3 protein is CASSQETGHSEKLFF. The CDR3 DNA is TGCGCCAGCAGCCAAGAAACTGGGCATAGTGAAAAACTGTTTTTT.

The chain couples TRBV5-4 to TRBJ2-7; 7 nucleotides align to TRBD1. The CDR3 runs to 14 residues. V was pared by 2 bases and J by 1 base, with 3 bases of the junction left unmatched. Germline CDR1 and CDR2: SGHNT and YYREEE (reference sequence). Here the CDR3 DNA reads TGTGCCAGCAGCTTAGACAGGGTTTCCTACGAGCAGTACTTC. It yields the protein CASSLDRVSYEQYF.

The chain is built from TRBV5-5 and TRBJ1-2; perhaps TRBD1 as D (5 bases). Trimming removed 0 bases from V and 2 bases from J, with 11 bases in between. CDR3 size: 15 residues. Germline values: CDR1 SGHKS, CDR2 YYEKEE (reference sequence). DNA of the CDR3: TGTGCCAGCAGCTTGGTGACGAGGGGCAACTATGGCTACACCTTC. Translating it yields CASSLVTRGNYGYTF.

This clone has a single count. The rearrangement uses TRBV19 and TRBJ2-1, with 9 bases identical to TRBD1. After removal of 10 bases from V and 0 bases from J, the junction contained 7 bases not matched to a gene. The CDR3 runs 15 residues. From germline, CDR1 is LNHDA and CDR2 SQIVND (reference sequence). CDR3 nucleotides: TGTGCCACATCAGGACAGGGGCTCTCCTACAATGAGCAGTTCTTC. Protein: CATSGQGLSYNEQFF.

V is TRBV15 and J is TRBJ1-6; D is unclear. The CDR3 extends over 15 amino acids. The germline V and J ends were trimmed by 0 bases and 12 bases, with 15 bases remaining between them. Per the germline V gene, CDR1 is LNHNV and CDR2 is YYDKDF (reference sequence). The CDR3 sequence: CATSREILGLEPLHF. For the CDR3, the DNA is TGTGCCACCAGCAGAGAGATTTTGGGTCTTGAACCCCTCCACTTT.